This record concerns one TCR beta chain sequence. The target antigen is unknown. CD4+CD25+CD127- Tregs, CD4+CD25- non-Tregs, CD4 and CD8 cells were sorted. V was pared by 2 bases and J by 4 bases, with 15 bases between. Germline CDR1 and CDR2: SEHNR and FQNEAQ (reference sequence). The CDR3 consists of 16 residues. The data belong to a study of Tregs in tolerant kidney transplant recipients. Notes on the study in general: Tregs expanded with activated donor B cells seemed most donor-specific. The small number of patients limits these findings pending further validation.

The method was immunoSEQ multiplex PCR; TCRdb's version includes in-frame clones alone and lacks a portion of them. The sample lists 110,000 or so clones, around 94% seen once, with roughly 0.63% in the top ten. The sequence came from a human donor in good health. This chain uses TRBV7-9 with TRBJ1-5; TRBD1 might be the D (6 bases). Material: CD4+ T cells from blood. The DNA for the CDR3 is TGTGCCAGCAGCTTATCCGCGTCCAGGGGAAATCAGCCCCAGCATTTT. This sequence encodes CASSLSASRGNQPQHF.